The 18 T cell receptor beta chains below all came from one sample that was sequenced in a study of T cells after yellow fever vaccination. TCRdb passed the 5' RACE reads through MiXCR, listing each CDR3 protein once. Of roughly 500,000 distinct CDR3 sequences detected, 15% to 20% appear once; the ten largest clones hold approximately 14%. This sample comprised PBMCs, obtained 15 days after the yellow fever booster vaccination. Receptors were obtained from a man younger than 40 who received the YFV17D yellow fever vaccine.

The J gene is TRBJ2-7, the V gene TRBV20-1; tentative D call: TRBD2 (5 bases). V lost 7 bases and J 0 bases, leaving 19 bases between the germline ends. CDR1 and CDR2 from the germline V gene are DFQATT and SNEGSKA (reference sequence). The CDR3 contains 15 residues. The DNA for the CDR3 is TGCAGTGTGAGCGCGCGAGGCGGGCGCTCCTACGAGCAGTACTTC. This translates into CSVSARGGRSYEQYF.

The chain has TRBV28 and TRBJ2-1, with TRBD2 matching 8 bases. The CDR3 contains 16 residues. With V trimmed by 3 bases and J by 5 bases, 9 bases remained unmatched. CDR1 is MDHEN and CDR2 is SYDVKM in the germline V gene. The CDR3 region is CASSLPTSGDNNEQFF. DNA for the CDR3: TGTGCCAGCAGTTTGCCCACTAGCGGTGATAACAATGAGCAGTTCTTC.

This clonotype came up a few times. The J gene is TRBJ2-3, the V gene TRBV6-2 or TRBV6-3; D unresolved. The V gene lost 6 bases and the J gene lost 3 bases, with 10 bases spanning the gap. Germline V gene lookup returns CDR1 MNHEY and CDR2 SVGEGT. The CDR3 runs 13 residues. CDR3 DNA: TGTGCCAGCAGAGTATCGATAACAGATACGCAGTATTTT. It codes for CASRVSITDTQYF.

There are a few counts of this clonotype. V gene TRBV12-3 or TRBV12-4 combines with J gene TRBJ2-7; possible D gene TRBD1, 6 bases. The CDR3 has 12 amino acids. V lost 6 bases, J lost 4 bases, and 10 bases lay in between. CDR3: CASRLRGYEQYF. The CDR3 region has the DNA TGTGCCAGCAGACTCAGGGGTTACGAGCAGTACTTC.

V and J are TRBV5-1 and TRBJ2-3, with TRBD1 matching over 8 bases. V trimming: 3 bases; J trimming: 4 bases; junction bases outside the gene matches: 10. The V gene's germline CDR1 is SGHRS and CDR2 YFSETQ. This CDR3 region has 16 residues. CDR3 coding DNA: TGCGCCAGCAGCTCCCTGGCGACAGGGGAAGCAGATACGCAGTATTTT. This codes for CASSSLATGEADTQYF.

This clonotype turned up a few times. The chain is built from TRBV11-2 and TRBJ2-7, with TRBD2 identical over 14 bases. The CDR3 sequence is 19 residues long. CDR1 and CDR2 (germline): SGHAT, FQNNGV. V shed 0 bases and J 0 bases; nucleotides not matched to a gene: 7. In DNA form, the CDR3 reads TGTGCCAGCAGCTTAGATCTAGGACTAGCGGGAGGAAGCTCCTACGAGCAGTACTTC. Encoded protein: CASSLDLGLAGGSSYEQYF.

In its sample, this clonotype was seen a few times. This sequence joins TRBV10-3 and TRBJ2-5; unclear D gene. Trimming shortened V by 2 bases and J by 5 bases, and 3 bases separated the two germline ends. Per germline, CDR1 ENHRY and CDR2 SYGVKD. This CDR3 is built from 11 residues. The CDR3 DNA reads TGTGCCATCAGTGAGACGGAGACCCAGTACTTC. Protein product: CAISETETQYF.

This clonotype was recorded a few times. This sequence joins TRBV7-9 and TRBJ1-4; D gene uncertain. CDR1 and CDR2 from the germline V gene are SEHNR and FQNEAQ (reference sequence). The V end was cut by 5 bases, the J end by 0 bases, with 4 bases between. The CDR3 totals 13 residues. The CDR3: CASSRATNEKLFF. The DNA of the CDR3 is TGTGCCAGCAGCCGTGCAACTAATGAAAAACTGTTTTTT.

The chain couples TRBV7-6 to TRBJ2-3, with 7 nucleotides matching TRBD2. This CDR3 has 18 amino acids. J lost 0 bases, V lost 1 base, and 10 bases had no gene match. In germline, CDR1 is SGHVS, CDR2 FNYEAQ. CDR3 protein: CASSLGPPSGASTDTQYF. In DNA, the CDR3 is TGTGCCAGCAGCTTAGGGCCCCCAAGCGGGGCTAGCACAGATACGCAGTATTTT.

The chain employs TRBV10-2 and TRBJ2-7, with TRBD1 matching over 11 bases. Germline CDR1 is WSHSY and CDR2 is SAAADI. The CDR3 sequence is 15 residues long. The J segment lost 7 bases and the V segment lost 3 bases, leaving 8 bases of the junction unmatched. The CDR3 spells CASSEPGQGVWEQYF. DNA for the CDR3: TGCGCCAGCAGTGAACCGGGACAGGGGGTCTGGGAGCAGTACTTC.

The gene calls are TRBV2 and TRBJ2-1, with 7 nucleotides matching TRBD2. The CDR3 loop spans 16 amino acids. Germline V gene lookup returns CDR1 SNHLY and CDR2 FYNNEI. Trimming at V came to 8 bases and at J to 6 bases, leaving 16 bases not matched to a gene. The CDR3, as DNA: TGTGCCAGCTACAAGACTAGGGATTCGGGGGGCAATGAGCAGTTCTTC. It specifies CASYKTRDSGGNEQFF.

The V and J genes are TRBV7-9 and TRBJ2-5; 10 nucleotides agree with TRBD2. The CDR3 runs 15 residues. J was trimmed by 4 bases and V by 5 bases; bases with no gene match: 7. Germline CDR1 SEHNR, CDR2 FQNEAQ (reference sequence). In DNA form, the CDR3 reads TGTGCCAGCAGCCGCCCTAGCGGGAGTTCAGAGACCCAGTACTTC. It is translated as CASSRPSGSSETQYF.

This clonotype was seen at least ten times. This chain connects TRBV7-2 to TRBJ2-7, with D hard to call. Germline lookup yields CDR1 SGHTA and CDR2 FQGNSA. V dropped 2 bases and J dropped 2 bases, with 7 bases sitting between them. The CDR3 is 13 residues long. CDR3 nucleotides: TGTGCCAGCAGCTTACCAGGACCCTACGAGCAGTACTTC. Protein sequence: CASSLPGPYEQYF.

The chain links TRBV7-2 to TRBJ2-3; no definite D call. Trimming took off 5 bases at V and 2 bases at J, with 17 bases between the two ends. Germline V gives CDR1 SGHTA, CDR2 FQGNSA. This CDR3 is built from 16 residues. The DNA of the CDR3 is TGTGCCAGCAGCCGCCCTGCCCGGACCAACACAGATACGCAGTATTTT. Amino acids: CASSRPARTNTDTQYF.

V gene TRBV7-2 combines with J gene TRBJ2-2; TRBD2 agrees at 7 bases. J was trimmed by 6 bases and V by 4 bases; bases with no gene match: 5. Germline lookup yields CDR1 SGHTA and CDR2 FQGNSA. The CDR3 has 14 residues. The CDR3 DNA reads as TGTGCCAGCAGCTCATATAGCGGGTCCGGGGAGCTGTTTTTT. Its translation: CASSSYSGSGELFF.

This chain connects TRBV6-5 to TRBJ2-3; 16 bases are a match to TRBD2. J was trimmed by 1 base and V by 4 bases; bases with no gene match: 5. CDR3 length: 18 amino acids. Germline-derived CDR1 and CDR2 are MNHEY and SVGAGI. CDR3 bases: TGTGCCAGCAGTTGGGGACTAGCGGGAGGGCCGGGCACAGATACGCAGTATTTT. Translation gives CASSWGLAGGPGTDTQYF.

This rearrangement joins TRBV12-3 or TRBV12-4 to TRBJ2-5; possible D gene TRBD2, 6 bases. The CDR3 sequence is 13 residues long. Trimming cost V 10 bases and J 5 bases, with 17 bases left between them. CDR3 in DNA: TGTGCCACCGGCGGGATAAGTAGGGAGACCCAGTACTTC. The encoded protein is CATGGISRETQYF.

The chain links TRBV5-1 to TRBJ2-1; the match to TRBD2 covers 13 bases. V dropped 7 bases and J dropped 9; count of bases not matched to a gene: 16. The CDR3 has 17 residues. Germline CDR1 SGHRS, CDR2 YFSETQ. CDR3 DNA: TGCGCCAGCGGGACTTTCACGGGACTAGCGGGAACGGGTGAGCAGTTCTTC. Amino acid sequence: CASGTFTGLAGTGEQFF. Supplemented by reference TRBV5-1 and TRBJ2-1, the full variable domain reads KAGVTQTPRYLIKTRGQQVTLSCSPISGHRSVSWYQQTPGQGLQFLFEYFSETQRNKGNFPGRFSGRQFSNSRSEMNVSTLELGDSALYLCASGTFTGLAGTGEQFFGPGTRLTVL.